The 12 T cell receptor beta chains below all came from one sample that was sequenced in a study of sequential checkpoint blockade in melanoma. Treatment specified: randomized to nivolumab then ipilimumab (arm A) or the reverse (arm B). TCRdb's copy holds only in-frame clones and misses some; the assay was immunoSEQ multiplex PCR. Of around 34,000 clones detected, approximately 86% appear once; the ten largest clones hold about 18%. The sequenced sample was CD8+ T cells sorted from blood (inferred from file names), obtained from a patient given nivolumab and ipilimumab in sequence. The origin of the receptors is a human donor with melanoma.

CDR3 loop: CASSVDKASLTDEAFF. In DNA form, the CDR3 reads TGTGCCAGCAGCGTCGACAAGGCCTCCCTTACGGATGAAGCTTTCTTT. The chain employs TRBV7-2 and TRBJ1-1; no reliable D call. Between the trimmed V and J ends, which lost 5 bases and 7 bases, there was a span of 23 bases. This CDR3 region has 16 residues. Per the germline V gene, CDR1 is SGHTA and CDR2 is FQGNSA.

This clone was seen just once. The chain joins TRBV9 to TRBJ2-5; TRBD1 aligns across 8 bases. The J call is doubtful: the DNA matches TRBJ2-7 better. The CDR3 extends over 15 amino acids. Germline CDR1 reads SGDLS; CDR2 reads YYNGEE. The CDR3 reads CASSVVAGGDYEQYF. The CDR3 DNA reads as TGTGCCAGCAGCGTAGTTGCAGGGGGCGACTACGAGCAGTACTTC.

CDR3: CASSTRQGSQNEQYF. The DNA of the CDR3 is TGTGCCAGCAGCACTAGACAGGGCAGCCAGAACGAGCAGTACTTC. V usage is TRBV7-9 and J usage is TRBJ2-7; TRBD1 aligns across 7 bases. Per the germline V gene, CDR1 is SEHNR and CDR2 is FQNEAQ (reference sequence). The CDR3 is 15 residues long. After removal of 5 bases from V and 5 bases from J, the junction contained 12 bases not matched to a gene.

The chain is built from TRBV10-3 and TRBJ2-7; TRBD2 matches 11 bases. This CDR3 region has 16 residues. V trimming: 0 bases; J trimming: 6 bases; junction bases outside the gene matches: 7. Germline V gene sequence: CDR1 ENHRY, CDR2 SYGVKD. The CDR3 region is CAISESSSGRASEQYF. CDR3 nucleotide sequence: TGTGCCATCAGTGAGTCGAGTAGCGGGAGGGCCTCCGAGCAGTACTTC.

The CDR3 sequence: CASRGQNSNQPQHF. The CDR3 bases are TGTGCCAGCAGAGGACAGAATAGCAATCAGCCCCAGCATTTT. The J gene is TRBJ1-5, the V gene TRBV6-1, with D possibly matching TRBD1 (6 bases). This CDR3 comprises 14 residues. Trimming removed 6 bases at V and 0 bases at J, with 9 bases between. Per germline, CDR1 MNHNS and CDR2 SASEGT.

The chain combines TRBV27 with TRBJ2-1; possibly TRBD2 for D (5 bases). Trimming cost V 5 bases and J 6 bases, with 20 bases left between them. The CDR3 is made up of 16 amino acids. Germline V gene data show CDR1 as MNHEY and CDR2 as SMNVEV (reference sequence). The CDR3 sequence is CASSPLGSAHSNEQFF. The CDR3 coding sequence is TGTGCCAGCAGTCCCCTTGGGAGCGCCCACTCCAATGAGCAGTTCTTC.

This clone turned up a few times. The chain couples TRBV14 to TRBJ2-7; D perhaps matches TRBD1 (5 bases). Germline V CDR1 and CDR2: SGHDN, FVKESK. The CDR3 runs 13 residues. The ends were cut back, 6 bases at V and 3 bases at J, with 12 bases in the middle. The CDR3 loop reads CASRPSGFYEQYF. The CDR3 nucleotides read TGTGCCAGCAGACCGTCAGGGTTCTACGAGCAGTACTTC.

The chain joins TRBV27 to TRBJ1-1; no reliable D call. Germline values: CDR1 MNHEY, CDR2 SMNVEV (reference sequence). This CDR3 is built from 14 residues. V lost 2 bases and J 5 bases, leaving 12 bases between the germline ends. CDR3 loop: CASSLGRFETEAFF. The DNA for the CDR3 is TGTGCCAGCAGTTTAGGCAGGTTTGAGACTGAAGCTTTCTTT.

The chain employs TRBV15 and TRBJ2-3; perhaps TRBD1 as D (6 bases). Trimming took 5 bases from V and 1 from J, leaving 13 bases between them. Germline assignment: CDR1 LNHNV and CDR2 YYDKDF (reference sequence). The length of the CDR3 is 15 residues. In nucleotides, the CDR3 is TGTGCCACCAGCCTACCCGCAGGGGGCACAGATACGCAGTATTTT. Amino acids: CATSLPAGGTDTQYF.

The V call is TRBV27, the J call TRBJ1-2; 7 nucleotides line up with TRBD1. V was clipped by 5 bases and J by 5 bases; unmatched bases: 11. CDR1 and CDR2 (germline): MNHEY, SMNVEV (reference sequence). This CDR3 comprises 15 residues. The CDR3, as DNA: TGTGCCAGCAGTCCCCTTCCGACAGGGCTATATGGCTACACCTTC. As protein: CASSPLPTGLYGYTF.

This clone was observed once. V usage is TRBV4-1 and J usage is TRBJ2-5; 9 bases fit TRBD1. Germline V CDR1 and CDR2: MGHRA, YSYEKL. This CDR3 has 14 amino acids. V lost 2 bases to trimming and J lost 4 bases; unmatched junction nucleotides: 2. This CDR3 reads CASSQRTGAETQYF. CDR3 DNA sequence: TGCGCCAGCAGCCAAAGGACAGGGGCAGAGACCCAGTACTTC.

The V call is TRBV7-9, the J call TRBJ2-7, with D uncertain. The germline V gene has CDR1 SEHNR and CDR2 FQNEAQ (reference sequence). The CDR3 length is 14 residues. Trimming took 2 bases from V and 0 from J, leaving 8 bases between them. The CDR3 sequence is CASSLPRYSYEQYF. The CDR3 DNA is TGTGCCAGCAGCTTACCTAGATACTCCTACGAGCAGTACTTC.